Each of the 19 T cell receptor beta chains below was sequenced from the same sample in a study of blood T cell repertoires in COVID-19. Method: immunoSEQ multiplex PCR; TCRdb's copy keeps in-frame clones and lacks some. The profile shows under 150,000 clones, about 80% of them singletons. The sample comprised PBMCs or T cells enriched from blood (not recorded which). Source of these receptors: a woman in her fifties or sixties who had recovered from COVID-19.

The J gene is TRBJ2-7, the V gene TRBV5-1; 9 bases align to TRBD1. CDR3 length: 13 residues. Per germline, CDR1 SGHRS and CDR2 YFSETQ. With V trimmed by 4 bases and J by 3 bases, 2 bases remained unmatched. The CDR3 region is CASSAGQGYEQYF. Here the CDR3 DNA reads TGCGCCAGCAGCGCGGGACAGGGCTACGAGCAGTACTTC.

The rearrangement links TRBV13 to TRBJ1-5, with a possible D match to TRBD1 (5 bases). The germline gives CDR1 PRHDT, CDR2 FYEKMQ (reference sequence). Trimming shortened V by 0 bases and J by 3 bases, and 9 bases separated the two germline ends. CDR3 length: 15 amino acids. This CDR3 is CASSLGGAINQPQHF. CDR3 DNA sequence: TGTGCCAGCAGCTTAGGAGGGGCGATCAATCAGCCCCAGCATTTT.

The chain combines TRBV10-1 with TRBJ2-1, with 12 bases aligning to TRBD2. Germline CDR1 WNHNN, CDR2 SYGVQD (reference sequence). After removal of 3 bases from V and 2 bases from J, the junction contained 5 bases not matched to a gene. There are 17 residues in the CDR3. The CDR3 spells CASSDQLAGGTYNEQFF. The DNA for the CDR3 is TGCGCCAGCAGTGACCAACTAGCGGGAGGCACCTACAATGAGCAGTTCTTC.

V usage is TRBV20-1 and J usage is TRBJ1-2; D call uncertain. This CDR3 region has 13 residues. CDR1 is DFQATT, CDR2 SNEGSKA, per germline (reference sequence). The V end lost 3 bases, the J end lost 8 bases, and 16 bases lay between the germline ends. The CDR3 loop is CSASEAGAGGYTF. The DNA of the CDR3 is TGCAGTGCTAGTGAGGCAGGCGCAGGAGGCTACACCTTC.

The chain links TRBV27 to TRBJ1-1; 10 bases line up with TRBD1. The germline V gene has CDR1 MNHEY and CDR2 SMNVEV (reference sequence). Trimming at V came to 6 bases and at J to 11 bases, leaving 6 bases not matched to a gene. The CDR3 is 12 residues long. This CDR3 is CASRRTGGDAFF. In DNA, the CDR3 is TGTGCCAGCAGAAGGACAGGGGGTGACGCTTTCTTT.

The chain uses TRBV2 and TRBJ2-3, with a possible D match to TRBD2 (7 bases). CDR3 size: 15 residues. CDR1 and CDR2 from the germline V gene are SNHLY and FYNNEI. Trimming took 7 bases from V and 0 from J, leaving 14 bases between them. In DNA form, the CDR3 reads TGTGCCAGCAATGGGCGGGGGACAAGCACAGATACGCAGTATTTT. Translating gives CASNGRGTSTDTQYF.

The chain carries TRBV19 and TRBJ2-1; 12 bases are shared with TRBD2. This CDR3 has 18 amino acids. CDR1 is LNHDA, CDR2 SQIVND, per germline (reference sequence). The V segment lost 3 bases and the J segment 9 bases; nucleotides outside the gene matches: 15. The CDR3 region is CASSIIARLLAGGGEQFF. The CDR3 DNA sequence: TGTGCCAGTAGTATTATCGCGAGGTTACTAGCGGGAGGAGGTGAGCAGTTCTTC.

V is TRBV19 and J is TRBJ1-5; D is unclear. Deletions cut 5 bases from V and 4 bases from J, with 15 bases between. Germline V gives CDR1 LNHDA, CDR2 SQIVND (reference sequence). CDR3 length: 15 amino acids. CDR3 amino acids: CASSQATLTNQPQHF. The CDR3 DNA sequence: TGTGCCAGTAGTCAGGCGACACTTACTAATCAGCCCCAGCATTTT.

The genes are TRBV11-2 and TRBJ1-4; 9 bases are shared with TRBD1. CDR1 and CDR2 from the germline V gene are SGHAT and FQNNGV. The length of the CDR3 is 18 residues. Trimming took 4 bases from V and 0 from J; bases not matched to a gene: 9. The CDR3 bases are TGTGCCAGCAGCTCTCTCCGGACAGGGGTCTCAACTAATGAAAAACTGTTTTTT. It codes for CASSSLRTGVSTNEKLFF.

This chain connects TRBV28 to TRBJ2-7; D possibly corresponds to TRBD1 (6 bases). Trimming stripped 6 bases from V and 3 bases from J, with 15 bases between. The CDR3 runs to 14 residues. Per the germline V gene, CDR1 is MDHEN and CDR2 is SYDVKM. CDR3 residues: CASRAGTQIYEQYF. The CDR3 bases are TGTGCCAGCAGGGCCGGGACACAAATCTACGAGCAGTACTTC. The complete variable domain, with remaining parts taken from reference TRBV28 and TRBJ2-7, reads DVKVTQSSRYLVKRTGEKVFLECVQDMDHENMFWYRQDPGLGLRLIYFSYDVKMKEKGDIPEGYSVSREKKERFSLILESASTNQTSMYLCASRAGTQIYEQYFGPGTRLTVT.

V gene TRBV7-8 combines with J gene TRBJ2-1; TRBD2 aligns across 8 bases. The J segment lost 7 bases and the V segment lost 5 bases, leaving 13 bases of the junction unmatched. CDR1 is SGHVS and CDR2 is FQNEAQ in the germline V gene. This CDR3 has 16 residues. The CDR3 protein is CASSLYIGRADNEQFF. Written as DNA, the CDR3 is TGTGCCAGCAGCCTCTACATCGGGAGGGCCGATAATGAGCAGTTCTTC.

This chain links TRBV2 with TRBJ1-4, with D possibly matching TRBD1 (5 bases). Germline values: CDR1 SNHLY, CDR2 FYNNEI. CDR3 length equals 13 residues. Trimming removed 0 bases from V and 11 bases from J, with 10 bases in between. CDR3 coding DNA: TGTGCCAGCAGTGAAGCGGGGGGAGGGAAACTGTTTTTT. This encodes CASSEAGGGKLFF.

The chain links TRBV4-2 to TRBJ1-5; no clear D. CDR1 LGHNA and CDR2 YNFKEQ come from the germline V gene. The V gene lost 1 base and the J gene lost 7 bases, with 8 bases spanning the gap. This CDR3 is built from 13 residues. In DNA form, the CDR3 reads TGTGCCAGCAGCCAAGTCGGGGAACAGCCCCAGCATTTT. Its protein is CASSQVGEQPQHF.

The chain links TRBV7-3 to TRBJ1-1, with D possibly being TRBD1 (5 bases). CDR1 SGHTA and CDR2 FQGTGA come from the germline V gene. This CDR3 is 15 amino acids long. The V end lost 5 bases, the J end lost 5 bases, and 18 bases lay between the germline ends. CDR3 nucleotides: TGTGCCAGCAGCGCGGGGGGTTCCGCGTGGACTGAAGCTTTCTTT. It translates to CASSAGGSAWTEAFF.

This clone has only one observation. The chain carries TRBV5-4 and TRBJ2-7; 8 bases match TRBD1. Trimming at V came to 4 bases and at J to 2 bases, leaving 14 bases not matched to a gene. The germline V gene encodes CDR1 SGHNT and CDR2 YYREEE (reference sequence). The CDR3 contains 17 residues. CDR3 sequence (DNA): TGTGCCAGCAGCGGCCGGCGACAGGGGAGGTCGGCCTACGAGCAGTACTTC. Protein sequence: CASSGRRQGRSAYEQYF.

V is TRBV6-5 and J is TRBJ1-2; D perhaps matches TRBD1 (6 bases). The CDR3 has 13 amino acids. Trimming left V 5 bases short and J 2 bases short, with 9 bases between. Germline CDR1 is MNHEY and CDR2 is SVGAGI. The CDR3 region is CASSRTDNYGYTF. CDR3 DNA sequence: TGTGCCAGCAGTCGGACAGACAACTATGGCTACACCTTC.

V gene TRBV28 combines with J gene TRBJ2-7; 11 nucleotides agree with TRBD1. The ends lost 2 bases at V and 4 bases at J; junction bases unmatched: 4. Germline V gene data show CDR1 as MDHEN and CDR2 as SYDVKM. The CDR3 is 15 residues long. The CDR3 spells CASSLGTGGPYEQYF. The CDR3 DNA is TGTGCCAGCAGTTTAGGGACAGGGGGTCCATACGAGCAGTACTTC. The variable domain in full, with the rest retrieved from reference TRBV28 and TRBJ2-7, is DVKVTQSSRYLVKRTGEKVFLECVQDMDHENMFWYRQDPGLGLRLIYFSYDVKMKEKGDIPEGYSVSREKKERFSLILESASTNQTSMYLCASSLGTGGPYEQYFGPGTRLTVT.

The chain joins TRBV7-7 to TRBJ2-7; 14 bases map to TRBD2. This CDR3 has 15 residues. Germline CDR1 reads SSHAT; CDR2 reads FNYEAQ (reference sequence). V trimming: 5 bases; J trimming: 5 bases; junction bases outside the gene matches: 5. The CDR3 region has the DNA TGTGCCAGCAGCCCCGGACTAGCGGGAGGAGACGAGCAGTACTTC. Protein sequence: CASSPGLAGGDEQYF.

Here the CDR3 reads CASSLAHGTTTYEQYF. The DNA of the CDR3 is TGCGCCAGCAGCTTGGCGCACGGGACTACTACCTACGAGCAGTACTTC. This chain joins TRBV5-1 and TRBJ2-7; the match to TRBD2 covers 7 bases. CDR3 size: 16 residues. V trimming: 0 bases; J trimming: 2 bases; junction bases outside the gene matches: 8. CDR1 SGHRS and CDR2 YFSETQ come from the germline V gene.